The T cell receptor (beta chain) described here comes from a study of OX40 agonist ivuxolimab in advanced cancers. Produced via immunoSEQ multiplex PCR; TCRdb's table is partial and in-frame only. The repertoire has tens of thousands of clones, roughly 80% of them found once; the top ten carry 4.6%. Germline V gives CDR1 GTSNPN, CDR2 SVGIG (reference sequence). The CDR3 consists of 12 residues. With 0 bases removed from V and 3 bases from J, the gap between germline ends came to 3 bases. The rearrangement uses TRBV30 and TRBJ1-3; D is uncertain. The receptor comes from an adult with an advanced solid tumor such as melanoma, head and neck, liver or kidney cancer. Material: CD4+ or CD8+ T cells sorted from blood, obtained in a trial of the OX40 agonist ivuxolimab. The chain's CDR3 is CAWSVLGNTIYF. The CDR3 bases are TGTGCCTGGAGTGTACTTGGAAACACCATATATTTT.